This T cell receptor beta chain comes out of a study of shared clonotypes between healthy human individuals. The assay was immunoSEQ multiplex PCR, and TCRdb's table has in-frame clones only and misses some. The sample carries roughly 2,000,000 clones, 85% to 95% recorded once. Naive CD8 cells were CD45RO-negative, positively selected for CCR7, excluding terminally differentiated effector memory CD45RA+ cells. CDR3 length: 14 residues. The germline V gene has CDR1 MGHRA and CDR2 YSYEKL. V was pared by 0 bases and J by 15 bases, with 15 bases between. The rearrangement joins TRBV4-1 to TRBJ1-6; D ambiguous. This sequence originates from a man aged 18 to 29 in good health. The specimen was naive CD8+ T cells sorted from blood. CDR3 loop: CASSQEGEFPVLHF. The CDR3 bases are TGCGCCAGCAGCCAAGAAGGTGAATTTCCTGTCCTCCACTTT.